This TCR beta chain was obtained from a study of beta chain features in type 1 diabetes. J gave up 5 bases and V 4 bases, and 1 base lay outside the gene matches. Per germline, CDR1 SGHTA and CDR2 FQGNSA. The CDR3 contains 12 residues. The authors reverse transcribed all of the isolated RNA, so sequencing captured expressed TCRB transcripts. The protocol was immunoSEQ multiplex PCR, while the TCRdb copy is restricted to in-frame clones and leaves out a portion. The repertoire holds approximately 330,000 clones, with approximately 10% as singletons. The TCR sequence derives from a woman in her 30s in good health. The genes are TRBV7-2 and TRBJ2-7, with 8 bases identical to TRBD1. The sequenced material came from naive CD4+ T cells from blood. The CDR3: CASSSTGDEQYF. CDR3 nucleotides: TGTGCCAGCAGCTCGACAGGGGACGAGCAGTACTTC.